This is a list of T cell receptor beta chains from one sample in a study of cytomegalovirus exposure and HLA in healthy donors. Data came from immunoSEQ multiplex PCR; TCRdb stores just in-frame clones and leaves some out. Seen here are about 130,000 clones, just over 70% observed once, and the top ten hold roughly 2.7%. The specimen was PBMCs. Receptor source: a woman aged 60-75 years in good health and CMV-seropositive. The CDR3 runs from the conserved cysteine through the conserved F or W. D genes are given only for firm matches. The size of a clone is reported for some rows only, either as once, few or many, or as a class for expanded clones.

V gene	clone size	J gene	D gene	CDR3 DNA	CDR3 protein
TRBV27	few	TRBJ2-7	-	TGTGCCAGCAGTTTATCGTTCGGCCAGGGCTACGAGCAGTACTTC	CASSLSFGQGYEQYF
TRBV7-9	-	TRBJ2-1	TRBD2	TGTGCCAGCAGCCCGACTAGCGGGGATAACAATGAGCAGTTCTTC	CASSPTSGDNNEQFF
TRBV6-6	-	TRBJ2-7	-	TGTGCCAGCAGCCCCCCCCCTGAGCAGTACTTC	CASSPPPEQYF
TRBV11-2	-	TRBJ1-1	-	TGTGCCAGCAGCCCCTCGAGGGCGCGCACTGAAGCTTTCTTT	CASSPSRARTEAFF
TRBV15	-	TRBJ1-2	TRBD1	TGTGCCACCAGCATCCGGGACAGGTCCTATGGCTACACCTTC	CATSIRDRSYGYTF
TRBV6-1	-	TRBJ1-2	-	TGTGCCACCAACCGGGACACTCTCTATGGCTACACCTTC	CATNRDTLYGYTF
TRBV19	-	TRBJ1-4	TRBD1	TGTGCCAGTAGTATCCGGGGGACAGCTAATGAAAAACTGTTTTTT	CASSIRGTANEKLFF
TRBV29-1	once	TRBJ1-2	TRBD1	TGCAGCATTGCGAGGGACAGCCCAAACTATGGCTACACCTTC	CSIARDSPNYGYTF
TRBV19	-	TRBJ1-5	TRBD1	TGTGCCAGTAAAATTACAGGGGACAGCAATCAGCCCCAGCATTTT	CASKITGDSNQPQHF
TRBV6-5	-	TRBJ1-4	-	TGTGCCAGCAGTGGAGTAGCAACTAATGAAAAACTGTTTTTT	CASSGVATNEKLFF
TRBV6-1	-	TRBJ1-5	TRBD1	TGTGCCAGCAGTGGACAGGGGGCGTTCAGCAATCAGCCCCAGCATTTT	CASSGQGAFSNQPQHF
TRBV6-1	-	TRBJ1-2	-	TGTGCCAGCAGGCCAGGGGTTCAAAACTATGGCTACACCTTC	CASRPGVQNYGYTF
TRBV5-6	-	TRBJ2-1	-	TGTGCCAGCAGCTTAAGAGGGGGGGCCGGTGAGCAGTTCTTC	CASSLRGGAGEQFF
TRBV11-2	-	TRBJ2-3	TRBD2	TGTGCCAGCAGCCAGATGGCAGCGGGGAACACAGATACGCAGTATTTT	CASSQMAAGNTDTQYF
TRBV18	-	TRBJ2-7	-	TGTGCCAGCTCACCACAGGACACCTACGAGCAGTACTTC	CASSPQDTYEQYF
TRBV19	-	TRBJ2-3	-	TGTGCCAGTCACGGACAGAGTAGCACAGATACGCAGTATTTT	CASHGQSSTDTQYF
TRBV4-2	once	TRBJ2-2	TRBD1	TGTGCCAGCAGCCAACCCCAGGGGGCCAGCGCCGGGGAGCTGTTTTTT	CASSQPQGASAGELFF
TRBV28	once	TRBJ1-1	-	TGTGCCAGCAGTCCACACCCCTCTGGGAACACTGAAGCTTTCTTT	CASSPHPSGNTEAFF
TRBV6-5	-	TRBJ1-4	TRBD1	TGTGCCAGCAGCCTACAGGGGGCAGCTGAAAAACTGTTTTTT	CASSLQGAAEKLFF
TRBV5-1	few	TRBJ1-1	-	TGCGCCAGCAGCACCCCAGGGTTAAGGGACACTGAAGCTTTCTTT	CASSTPGLRDTEAFF
TRBV10-3	-	TRBJ1-1	-	TGTGCCATCAGTGAGTCATCAGGGCAGACTGAAGCTTTCTTT	CAISESSGQTEAFF
TRBV7-9	-	TRBJ2-7	TRBD1	TGTGCCAGCAGCACCGGACAGGGGTTCTACGAGCAGTACTTC	CASSTGQGFYEQYF
TRBV19	-	TRBJ1-5	-	TGTGCCAGTAGTTTGGCGGGCGGTGGGCAGCCCCAGCATTTT	CASSLAGGGQPQHF
TRBV7-2	-	TRBJ2-7	-	TGTGCCAGCAGCTTAGCGGGGAGCTCCTACGAGCAGTACTTC	CASSLAGSSYEQYF
TRBV6-1	-	TRBJ1-5	-	TGTGCCAGCAGTGATGGGGGGGCGGGCAATCAGCCCCAGCATTTT	CASSDGGAGNQPQHF
TRBV25-1	-	TRBJ1-5	-	TGTGCCAGCAGTGTAGGAGTGGGCAATCAGCCCCAGCATTTT	CASSVGVGNQPQHF
TRBV6-1	-	TRBJ2-7	TRBD1	TGTGCCAGCAGTGAAACGGGACGACAGGGCCACGAGCAGTACTTC	CASSETGRQGHEQYF
TRBV7-8	few	TRBJ1-5	TRBD1	TGTGCCAGCAGCTTGGGACAGGGGGCCAACAATCAGCCCCAGCATTTT	CASSLGQGANNQPQHF
TRBV13	-	TRBJ2-1	TRBD1	TGTGCCAGCAGCTTGACAGGGATATACAATGAGCAGTTCTTC	CASSLTGIYNEQFF
TRBV6-5	-	TRBJ1-5	TRBD1	TGTGCCAGCAGTCACGGACAGGGGGCTGGCCAGCCCCAGCATTTT	CASSHGQGAGQPQHF
TRBV7-2	-	TRBJ2-7	-	TGTGCCAGCAGCCTCTATCCTGGACAGCTTTACGAGCAGTACTTC	CASSLYPGQLYEQYF
TRBV7-3	-	TRBJ2-5	TRBD2	TGTGCCAGCAGCTTACTAGCGGAAGAGACCCAGTACTTC	CASSLLAEETQYF
TRBV19	-	TRBJ1-3	-	TGTGCCAGTAGACCTGGGGCGGGGGTTCTTAGCTCTGGAAACACCATATATTTT	CASRPGAGVLSSGNTIYF
TRBV18	-	TRBJ1-1	-	TGTGCCAGCTCACTTATCAGTCGCCTGACTAACACTGAAGCTTTCTTT	CASSLISRLTNTEAFF
TRBV29-1	few	TRBJ1-1	-	TGCAGCGTTCACAGGGCCTTTCCTGAAGCTTTCTTT	CSVHRAFPEAFF
TRBV9	-	TRBJ1-2	TRBD1	TGTGCCAGCAGCTTCCGGGACAGGGAAAACTATGGCTACACCTTC	CASSFRDRENYGYTF
TRBV6-4	-	TRBJ2-7	TRBD1	TGTGCCAGCATCCCCGGGGACAGGGAGAATGGGGAGCAGTACTTC	CASIPGDRENGEQYF
TRBV9	-	TRBJ1-1	-	TGTGCCAGCAGCCGCGGCGGCCTGAACACTGAAGCTTTCTTT	CASSRGGLNTEAFF
TRBV18	-	TRBJ1-3	-	TGTGCCAGCTCACCGACGTGGACAGAGACTGGAAACACCATATATTTT	CASSPTWTETGNTIYF
TRBV7-9	-	TRBJ1-4	-	TGTTCCAGCAGCTCTTATTGGAGTGGCGAAAAACTGTTTTTT	CSSSSYWSGEKLFF
TRBV13	-	TRBJ2-7	TRBD2	TGTGCCAGCAGCCCCCGGGAGGGGATGTGGGAGCAGTACTTC	CASSPREGMWEQYF
TRBV5-1	-	TRBJ2-3	-	TGCGCCAGCAGCCCAGGGGTCTTGGGGGCCTCAGATACGCAGTATTTT	CASSPGVLGASDTQYF
TRBV2	few	TRBJ1-4	-	TGTGCCAGCAGCCTTAGGACAGCAACTAATGAAAAACTGTTTTTT	CASSLRTATNEKLFF
TRBV29-1	-	TRBJ1-3	-	TGCAGCGTTGAAGCCGGTAACTCTGGAAACACCATATATTTT	CSVEAGNSGNTIYF
TRBV7-3	-	TRBJ1-2	-	TGTGCCAGCAGCTTAACAGGGGCGGATGGCTACACCTTC	CASSLTGADGYTF
TRBV19	few	TRBJ1-6	-	TGTGCCAGTCGGGGAATCGGTTCACCCCTCCACTTT	CASRGIGSPLHF
TRBV28	-	TRBJ1-2	-	TGTGCCAGCAGTCCTCCCGCGGTTTTTGGCTACACCTTC	CASSPPAVFGYTF
TRBV7-2	-	TRBJ1-1	-	TGTGCCAGCAGCCCCCAAAACACTGAAGCTTTCTTT	CASSPQNTEAFF
TRBV27	-	TRBJ1-2	-	TGTGCCAGCAGTTACCCCGGTTTGGGCTACACCTTC	CASSYPGLGYTF
TRBV6-5	-	TRBJ1-4	-	TGTGCCAGCAGCAGGGTGGCAACTAATGAAAAACTGTTTTTT	CASSRVATNEKLFF
TRBV5-1	-	TRBJ1-1	TRBD1	TGCGCCAGCAGAGGGGGCGAGGGGCGGTCCACTGAAGCTTTCTTT	CASRGGEGRSTEAFF
TRBV28	-	TRBJ2-7	-	TGTGCCAGCACTATGGGGGGGGCAGACGGGATCTTCTACGAGCAGTACTTC	CASTMGGADGIFYEQYF
TRBV11-2	-	TRBJ2-7	TRBD1	TGTGCCAGCAGTATGGACAGGGTGGGCAACGAGCAGTACTTC	CASSMDRVGNEQYF